This entry features one T cell receptor beta chain sequence. Its specificity is unknown. The data were taken from a study of T cells in localized non-small cell lung cancer. Germline CDR1 and CDR2: SGHTA and FQGNSA. V lost 5 bases and J lost 6; bases outside the gene matches: 5. The CDR3 covers 14 residues. Sequencing used immunoSEQ multiplex PCR; TCRdb keeps in-frame clones, though not all of them. The sample lists 70,000 to 100,000 clones, approximately 91% seen once, with about 4% in the top ten. The study, taken as a whole, reports: Heterogeneity remains possible, as sequencing covered one tumor region only. Among the top 100 tumor clones, a median around 50 appeared in adjacent lung.

Sequenced here: PBMCs, sampled before any cancer treatment. The V call is TRBV7-2, the J call TRBJ2-1, with 9 bases that match TRBD2. The clonotype originates from a woman aged 40-70 years with stage II squamous cell lung carcinoma. CDR3 loop: CASSKAGGFNEQFF. The CDR3, as DNA: TGTGCCAGCAGCAAAGCGGGAGGCTTCAATGAGCAGTTCTTC.